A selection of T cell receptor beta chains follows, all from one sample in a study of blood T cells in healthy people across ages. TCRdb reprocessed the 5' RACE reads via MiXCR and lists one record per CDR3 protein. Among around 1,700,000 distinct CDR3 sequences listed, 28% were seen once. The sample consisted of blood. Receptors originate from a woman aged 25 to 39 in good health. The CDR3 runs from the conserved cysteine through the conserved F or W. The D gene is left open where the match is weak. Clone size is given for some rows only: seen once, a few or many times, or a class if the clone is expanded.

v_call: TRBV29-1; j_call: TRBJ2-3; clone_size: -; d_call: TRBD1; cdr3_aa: CSARQGTLSTDTQYF; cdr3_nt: TGCAGCGCAAGACAGGGAACCTTGTCCACAGATACGCAGTATTTT
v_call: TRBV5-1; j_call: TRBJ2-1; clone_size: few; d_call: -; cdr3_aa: CASSSSTSGKSEQFF; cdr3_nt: -
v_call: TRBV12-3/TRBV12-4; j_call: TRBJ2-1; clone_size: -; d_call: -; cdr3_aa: CASSWGGGGYNEQFF; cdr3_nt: TGTGCCAGCAGCTGGGGGGGCGGGGGCTACAATGAGCAGTTCTTC
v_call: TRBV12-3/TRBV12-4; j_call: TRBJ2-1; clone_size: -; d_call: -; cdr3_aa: CASRPLGRGLYEQFF; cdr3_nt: TGTGCCAGCAGGCCCTTGGGACGTGGGCTTTATGAGCAGTTCTTC
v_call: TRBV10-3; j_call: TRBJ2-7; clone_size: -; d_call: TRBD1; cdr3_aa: CAIRTDRGREEQYF; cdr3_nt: TGTGCCATCAGGACTGACAGGGGGCGCGAGGAGCAGTACTTC
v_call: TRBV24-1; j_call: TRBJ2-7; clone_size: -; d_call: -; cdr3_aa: CATKRWEILIHEQYF; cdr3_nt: TGTGCCACCAAAAGGTGGGAGATTCTTATACACGAGCAGTACTTC
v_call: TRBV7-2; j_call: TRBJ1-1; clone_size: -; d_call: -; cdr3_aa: CASSFSRTEAFF; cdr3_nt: TGTGCCAGCAGCTTTAGTCGGACTGAAGCTTTCTTT
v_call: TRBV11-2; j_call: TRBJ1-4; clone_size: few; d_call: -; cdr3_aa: CASSPFLDEKLFF; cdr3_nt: TGTGCCAGCAGCCCCTTTCTAGATGAAAAACTGTTTTTT
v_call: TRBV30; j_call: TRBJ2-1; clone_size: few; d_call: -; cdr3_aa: CAWSGGPHNEQFF; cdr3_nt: TGTGCCTGGAGTGGAGGGCCACACAATGAGCAGTTCTTC
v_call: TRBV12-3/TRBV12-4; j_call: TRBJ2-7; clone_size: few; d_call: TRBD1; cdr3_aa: CASSSGPGQGSDEQYF; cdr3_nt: TGTGCCAGCAGCAGTGGCCCGGGACAGGGGAGCGACGAGCAGTACTTC
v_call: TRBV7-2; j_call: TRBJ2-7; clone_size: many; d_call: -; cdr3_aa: CASSLALYEQYF; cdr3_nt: TGCGCCAGCAGCTTAGCCCTCTACGAGCAGTACTTC
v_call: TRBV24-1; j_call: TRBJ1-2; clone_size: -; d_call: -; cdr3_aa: CATSDSSSGPNYGYTF; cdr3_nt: TGTGCCACCAGTGATTCGAGTTCGGGGCCCAACTATGGCTACACCTTC
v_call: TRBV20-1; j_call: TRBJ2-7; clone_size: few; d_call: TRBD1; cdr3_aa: CSTRQGSYEQYF; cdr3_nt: TGCAGTACTCGACAGGGCTCCTACGAGCAGTACTTC
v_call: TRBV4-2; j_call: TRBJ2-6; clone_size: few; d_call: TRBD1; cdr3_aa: CASSQVDETGVSGANVLTF; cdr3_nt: TGTGCCAGCAGCCAAGTTGACGAGACAGGGGTGTCTGGGGCCAACGTCCTGACTTTC
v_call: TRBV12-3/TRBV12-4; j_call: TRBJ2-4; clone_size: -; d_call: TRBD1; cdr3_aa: CASSFEGQGGIQYF; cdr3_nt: TGTGCCAGCAGTTTCGAGGGACAGGGGGGCATTCAGTACTTC
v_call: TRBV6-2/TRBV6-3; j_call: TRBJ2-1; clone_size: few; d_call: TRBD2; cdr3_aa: CASRTLAGGSVFEQFF; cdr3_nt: TGTGCCAGCAGGACCCTGGCGGGGGGATCAGTTTTTGAGCAGTTCTTC
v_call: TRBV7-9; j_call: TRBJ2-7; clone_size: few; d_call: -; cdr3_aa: CASSAGLLRDEQYF; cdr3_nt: TGTGCCAGCAGCGCGGGTCTGCTTCGAGACGAGCAGTACTTC
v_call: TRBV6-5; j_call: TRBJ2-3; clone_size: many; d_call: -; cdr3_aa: CASSYSTGTDTQYF; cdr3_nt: TGTGCCAGCAGTTATTCTACTGGCACAGATACGCAGTATTTT
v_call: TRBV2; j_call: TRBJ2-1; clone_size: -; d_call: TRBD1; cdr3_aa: CASSGQGGKTQFF; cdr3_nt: TGTGCCAGCAGTGGACAGGGCGGCAAGACCCAGTTCTTC
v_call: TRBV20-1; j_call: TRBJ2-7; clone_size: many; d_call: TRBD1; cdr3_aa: CSAPRDRASYEQYF; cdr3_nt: TGCAGTGCTCCCCGGGACAGGGCCTCCTACGAGCAGTACTTC
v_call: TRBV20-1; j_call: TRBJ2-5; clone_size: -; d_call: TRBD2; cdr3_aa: CSAPVPLAGRGETQYF; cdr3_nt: TGCAGTGCCCCCGTCCCATTAGCGGGCCGAGGAGAGACCCAGTACTTC
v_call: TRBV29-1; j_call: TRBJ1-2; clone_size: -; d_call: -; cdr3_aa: CSVEEGGGLAHYGYTF; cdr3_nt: TGCAGCGTTGAAGAGGGTGGTGGATTAGCCCATTATGGCTACACCTTC
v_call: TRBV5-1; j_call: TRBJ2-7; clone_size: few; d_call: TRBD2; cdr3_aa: CASRAAGGHYEQYF; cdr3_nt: TGCGCCAGCAGAGCAGCGGGGGGGCACTACGAGCAGTACTTC
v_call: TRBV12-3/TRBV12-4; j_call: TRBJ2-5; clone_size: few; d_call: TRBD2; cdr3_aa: CASTLLAGGQETQYF; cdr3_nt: TGTGCCAGCACCTTACTAGCGGGGGGCCAAGAGACCCAGTACTTC
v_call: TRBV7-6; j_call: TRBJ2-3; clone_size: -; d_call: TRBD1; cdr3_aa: CASSHGTGASTDTQYF; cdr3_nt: TGTGCCAGCAGCCACGGGACAGGGGCCAGCACAGATACGCAGTATTTT
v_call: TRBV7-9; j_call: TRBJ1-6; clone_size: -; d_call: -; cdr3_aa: CASSFRNDNSPLHF; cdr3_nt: TGTGCCAGCAGCTTCAGAAATGATAATTCACCCCTCCACTTT
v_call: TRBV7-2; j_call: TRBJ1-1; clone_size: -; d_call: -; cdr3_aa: CACSFVRGTEAFF; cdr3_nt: TGTGCCTGCAGCTTCGTTCGAGGGACTGAAGCTTTCTTT
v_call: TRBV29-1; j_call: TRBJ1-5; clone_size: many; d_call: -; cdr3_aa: CSVSTGTAYSNQPQHF; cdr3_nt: TGCAGCGTGAGTACCGGGACCGCTTATAGCAATCAGCCCCAGCATTTT
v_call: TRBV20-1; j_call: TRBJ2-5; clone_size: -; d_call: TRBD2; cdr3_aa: CSASGLAGGGETQYF; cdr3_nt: TGCAGTGCTAGTGGGCTAGCGGGAGGGGGGGAGACCCAGTACTTC
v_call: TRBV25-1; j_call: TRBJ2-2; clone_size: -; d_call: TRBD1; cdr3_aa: CASSERDRVTGELFF; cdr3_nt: TGTGCCAGCAGTGAACGCGACAGGGTTACCGGGGAGCTGTTTTTT
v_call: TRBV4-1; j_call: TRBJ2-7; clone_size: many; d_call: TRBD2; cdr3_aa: CASSQELAGSYEQYF; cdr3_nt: TGCGCCAGCAGCCAGGAACTAGCGGGGTCTTACGAGCAGTACTTC
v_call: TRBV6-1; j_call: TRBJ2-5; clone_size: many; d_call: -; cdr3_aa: CASVGGVIQETQYF; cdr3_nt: TGTGCCAGCGTTGGGGGAGTAATCCAAGAGACCCAGTACTTC
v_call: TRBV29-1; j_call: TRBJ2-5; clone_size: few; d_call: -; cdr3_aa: CSVDYGPQETQYF; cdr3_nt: TGCAGCGTTGATTATGGACCTCAAGAGACCCAGTACTTC
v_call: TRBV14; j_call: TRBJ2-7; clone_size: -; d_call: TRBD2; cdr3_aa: CASSQGSGRIQYF; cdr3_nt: TGTGCCAGCAGCCAAGGAAGCGGGAGGATCCAGTACTTC
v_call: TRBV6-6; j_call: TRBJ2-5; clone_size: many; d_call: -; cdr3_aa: CASKVGGQETQYF; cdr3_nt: TGTGCCAGCAAGGTGGGAGGCCAAGAGACCCAGTACTTC
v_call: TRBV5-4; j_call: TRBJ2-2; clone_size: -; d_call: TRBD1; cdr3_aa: CASSPRDSPRRELFF; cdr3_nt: TGTGCCAGCAGCCCTAGGGACAGTCCGAGAAGGGAGCTGTTTTTT
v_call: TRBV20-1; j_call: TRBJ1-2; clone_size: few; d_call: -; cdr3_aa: CSAKSDIRMTDTF; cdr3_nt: TGCAGTGCTAAATCCGACATCAGGATGACAGACACCTTC
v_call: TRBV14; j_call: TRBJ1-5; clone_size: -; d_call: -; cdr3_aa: CASSQEQGPSNQPQHF; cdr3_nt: TGTGCCAGCAGCCAAGAACAGGGTCCAAGCAATCAGCCCCAGCATTTT
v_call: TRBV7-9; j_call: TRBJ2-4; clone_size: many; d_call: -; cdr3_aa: CASSLSQVYLAKNIQYF; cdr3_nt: TGTGCCAGCAGCCTCTCCCAGGTCTACCTAGCCAAAAACATTCAGTACTTC
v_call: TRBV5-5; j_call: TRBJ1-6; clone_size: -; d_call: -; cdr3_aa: CASSPRGLTNSALHF; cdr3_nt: TGTGCCAGCAGCCCAAGGGGACTGACAAATTCAGCCCTCCACTTT
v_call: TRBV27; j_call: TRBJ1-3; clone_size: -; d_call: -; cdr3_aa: CASRRGGAGNTIYF; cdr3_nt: TGTGCCAGCAGACGTGGGGGCGCGGGAAACACCATATATTTT
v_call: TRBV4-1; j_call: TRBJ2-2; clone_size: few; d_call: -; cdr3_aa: CASRWGKDSGELFF; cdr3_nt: TGCGCCAGCCGGTGGGGGAAGGATTCCGGGGAGCTGTTTTTT
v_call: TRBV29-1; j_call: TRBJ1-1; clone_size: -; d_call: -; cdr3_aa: CSVGRSPNTEAFF; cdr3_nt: TGCAGCGTTGGTAGGTCCCCGAACACTGAAGCTTTCTTT
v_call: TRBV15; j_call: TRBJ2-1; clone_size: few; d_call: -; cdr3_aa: CATSRGSGTYNEQFF; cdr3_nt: TGTGCCACCAGCAGAGGTAGCGGAACTTACAATGAGCAGTTCTTC
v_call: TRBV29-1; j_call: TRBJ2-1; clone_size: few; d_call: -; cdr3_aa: CSGQGFNEQFF; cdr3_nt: TGCAGCGGGCAGGGGTTCAATGAGCAGTTCTTC
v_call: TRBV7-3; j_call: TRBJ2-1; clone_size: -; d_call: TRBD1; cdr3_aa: CASSSDRTGGNEQFF; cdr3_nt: TGTGCCAGCAGTTCCGACAGGACAGGGGGTAATGAGCAGTTCTTC
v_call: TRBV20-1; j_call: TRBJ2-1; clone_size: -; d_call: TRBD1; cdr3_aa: CSANPPGQGTFF; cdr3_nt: TGCAGTGCCAACCCGCCGGGACAGGGGACGTTCTTC
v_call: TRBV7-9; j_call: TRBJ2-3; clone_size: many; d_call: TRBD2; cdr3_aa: CASSNGLAPDTQYF; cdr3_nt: TGTGCCAGCAGCAACGGACTAGCTCCAGATACGCAGTATTTT